This T cell receptor beta chain derives from a study of T cells in Graves' hyperthyroidism and ophthalmopathy. General study results and limits: The model made its ophthalmopathy prediction, and onset followed a median around 6.9 months later. Stable hyperthyroidism and ophthalmopathy were separated using 13 V-J signatures.

With 6 bases removed from V and 11 bases from J, the gap between germline ends came to 19 bases. The CDR3 has 13 amino acids. About this clonotype: As yet, its antigen is unknown.

Using RNA transcripts as the source, TCR beta CDR3 regions were amplified. Researchers ran a first-round RT-PCR on the TCR CDR3 using the HTBI primer set. TCRdb ran MiXCR on the multiplex PCR reads and lists one entry per CDR3 protein. In the table there are about 640,000 distinct CDR3 sequences, less than 25% of which are singletons. Disease duration was under 3 months in the ophthalmopathy patients, who also had a Clinical Activity Score of at least 3 and a NOSPECS grade of at least 4. The clonotype originates from a man aged 25-45 years with Graves' ophthalmopathy. The chain carries TRBV12-3 or TRBV12-4 and TRBJ1-2; TRBD1 might be the D (5 bases). The specimen sequenced was blood. The CDR3 region is CASSTRGIGGYTF. CDR3 in DNA: TGTGCCAGCAGCACTCGGGGGATTGGTGGTTACACCTTC.